One sample yielded the 10 T cell receptor beta chains listed below, sequenced in a study of blood T cell repertoires in COVID-19. The method was immunoSEQ multiplex PCR; TCRdb's version includes in-frame clones alone and lacks a portion of them. The table includes 100,000 to 150,000 clones, roughly three quarters detected once. Sample: peripheral blood. Source of these receptors: a middle-aged man with active or convalescent COVID-19.

The chain employs TRBV3-1 (or the pseudogene TRBV3-2) and TRBJ1-1; D not resolved. The CDR3 runs to 13 residues. Looked up from germline, CDR1 is LGHDT and CDR2 is YNNKEL (reference sequence). Trimming stripped 4 bases from V and 3 bases from J, with 9 bases between. CDR3 loop: CASSRTVDTEAFF. The CDR3 nucleotides are TGTGCCAGCAGCCGAACGGTGGACACTGAAGCTTTCTTT.

The chain combines TRBV3-1 (or the pseudogene TRBV3-2) with TRBJ2-1; D is possibly TRBD2 (6 bases). CDR3 length: 15 amino acids. Between the trimmed V and J ends, which lost 3 bases and 9 bases, there was a span of 18 bases. Germline lookup yields CDR1 LGHDT and CDR2 YNNKEL (reference sequence). The CDR3 coding sequence is TGTGCCAGCAGCCACACAACTACTAGCAGAAGTGAGCAGTTCTTC. Its protein product is CASSHTTTSRSEQFF.

This chain links TRBV5-1 with TRBJ1-1; D remains ambiguous. The CDR3 is 14 amino acids. Trimming removed 2 bases from V and 3 bases from J, with 11 bases in between. Per germline, CDR1 SGHRS and CDR2 YFSETQ. In DNA, the CDR3 is TGCGCCAGCAGCTTCCGGGATTGGGACACTGAAGCTTTCTTT. As protein: CASSFRDWDTEAFF.

The V and J genes are TRBV4-2 and TRBJ1-2; TRBD1 agrees at 7 bases. This CDR3 is built from 15 residues. J gave up 4 bases and V 6 bases, and 11 bases lay outside the gene matches. Germline values: CDR1 LGHNA, CDR2 YNFKEQ. CDR3 protein: CASSPGPAGGYGYTF. The DNA of the CDR3 is TGTGCCAGCAGTCCCGGCCCGGCAGGGGGCTATGGCTACACCTTC.

J is TRBJ2-3 and V is TRBV19, with 7 bases aligning to TRBD2. The V gene end was trimmed by 3 bases and the J gene end by 2 bases; junction bases not matched to a gene: 5. CDR3 length: 15 amino acids. The V gene's germline CDR1 is LNHDA and CDR2 SQIVND (reference sequence). The CDR3 region is CASSIAAGNTDTQYF. DNA for the CDR3: TGTGCCAGTAGTATCGCAGCGGGGAACACAGATACGCAGTATTTT.

The V gene is TRBV13, the J gene TRBJ2-7; D possibly corresponds to TRBD1 (7 bases). In germline, CDR1 is PRHDT, CDR2 FYEKMQ (reference sequence). The CDR3 runs to 15 residues. V was clipped by 4 bases and J by 6 bases, with 19 bases between them. Written as DNA, the CDR3 is TGTGCCAGCAGCTCCACAGGAGGGGGCGGTCCCGAGCAGTACTTC. This encodes CASSSTGGGGPEQYF.

The V and J genes are TRBV6-1 and TRBJ2-1; weak D call: TRBD2 (6 bases). Trimming pared 1 base from V and 6 bases from J, leaving 16 bases between. The CDR3 runs to 16 residues. In germline, CDR1 is MNHNS, CDR2 SASEGT. The DNA of the CDR3 is TGTGCCAGCAGTGAAGAGGGGAGCGGGTCTTTCAATGAGCAGTTCTTC. Encoded protein: CASSEEGSGSFNEQFF.

The chain is built from TRBV2 and TRBJ1-2; 10 bases align to TRBD1. Germline CDR1 is SNHLY and CDR2 is FYNNEI. The V and J ends lost 6 bases and 4 bases, in that order; junction bases with no gene match: 5. This CDR3 comprises 14 residues. In DNA, the CDR3 is TGTGCCAGCAGGATCGGACAGGGGGTCTATGGCTACACCTTC. Its protein product is CASRIGQGVYGYTF.

This chain links TRBV7-9 with TRBJ1-3; 7 nucleotides align to TRBD1. Germline V gene data show CDR1 as SEHNR and CDR2 as FQNEAQ (reference sequence). The J segment lost 2 bases and the V segment lost 0 bases, leaving 4 bases of the junction unmatched. The CDR3 has 16 residues. The CDR3 loop is CASSLALTGTGNTIYF. DNA of the CDR3: TGTGCCAGCAGCTTAGCGTTGACAGGGACTGGAAACACCATATATTTT.

This clone came up a few times. The V gene is TRBV11-2, the J gene TRBJ2-7; D unclear. V lost 3 bases and J 4 bases, leaving 13 bases between the germline ends. Germline CDR1 reads SGHAT; CDR2 reads FQNNGV. The CDR3 has 14 residues. The chain's CDR3 is CASSFNSRSYEQYF. CDR3 bases: TGTGCCAGCAGCTTTAACTCTAGGAGTTACGAGCAGTACTTC.